This is a list of T cell receptor beta chains from one sample in a study of neoadjuvant anti-PD-1 for oral cavity cancer. This table comes from immunoSEQ multiplex PCR, and its TCRdb copy is limited to in-frame clones, with some not included. Here the sample spans around 70,000 clones, more than 75% being singletons. The source material was PBMCs, sampled after nivolumab (anti-PD-1) treatment. Receptor source: a person between 40 and 79 years old with oral cavity squamous cell carcinoma. Both conserved end residues are part of each CDR3. Each record gives: D gene, J gene, V gene, clone size, CDR3 protein, CDR3 DNA. D genes are given only for firm matches. Only part of the rows carry a size: once, few, many, or a class if the clone is expanded.

. | TRBJ1-2 | TRBV7-2 | . | CASSSPGGYGYTF | TGTGCCAGCAGTTCTCCGGGCGGCTATGGCTACACCTTC
. | TRBJ2-7 | TRBV14 | . | CASSQGGVRHEQYF | TGTGCCAGCAGCCAAGGGGGGGTCCGGCACGAGCAGTACTTC
TRBD1 | TRBJ2-1 | TRBV19 | . | CASSTTDRGVWNEQFF | TGTGCCAGTAGTACTACGGACAGGGGGGTTTGGAATGAGCAGTTCTTC
TRBD2 | TRBJ2-5 | TRBV14 | few | CASSQEIDSGRRETQYF | TGTGCCAGCAGCCAAGAAATCGATAGCGGGAGGAGGGAGACCCAGTACTTC
. | TRBJ2-3 | TRBV5-1 | once | CASSLALSRTDTQYF | TGCGCCAGCAGCTTGGCCCTCTCCCGCACAGATACGCAGTATTTT
. | TRBJ1-2 | TRBV4-1 | . | CASSLATPNYGYTF | TGCGCCAGCAGCCTCGCGACACCTAACTATGGCTACACCTTC
. | TRBJ1-1 | TRBV6-5 | . | CASSSPSLNTEAFF | TGTGCCAGCAGTAGCCCATCCCTGAACACTGAAGCTTTCTTT
. | TRBJ1-5 | TRBV10-2 | once | CASRRGTSGEPQHF | TGCGCCAGCAGGCGGGGGACCTCAGGGGAACCCCAGCATTTT
. | TRBJ1-1 | TRBV6-1 | . | CASSEWSGGREEAFF | TGTGCCAGCAGTGAATGGAGCGGGGGACGAGAGGAAGCTTTCTTT
. | TRBJ2-2 | TRBV6-1 | . | CASSEASGMGTGELFF | TGTGCCAGCAGTGAAGCTAGCGGCATGGGGACCGGGGAGCTGTTTTTT